Below, one T cell receptor (beta chain) is given with its context. Its target is unknown. These data originate in a study of shared clonotypes between healthy human individuals. General observations from the study: Few donors limited the genetic and exposure-history diversity represented.

Nashville, Tennessee was home to all donors, who were Caucasian adults. Subsets obtained from CD4+ cells comprised CD45RA+ naive and CD45RA-negative memory cells. Profiled with immunoSEQ multiplex PCR; TCRdb holds only in-frame clones, not every one. The repertoire holds some 790,000 clones, with 72% as singletons. The sequenced material came from memory CD4+ T cells sorted from blood. Subset of the sample: CD45RA-negative fraction. The source of this sequence is a woman in her 30s in good health.

In nucleotides, the CDR3 is TGTGCCAGCAGCTTCCGAGGGGGGGCGTCGCATGGCTACACCTTC. Its protein is CASSFRGGASHGYTF. This sequence joins TRBV5-8 and TRBJ1-2, with D possibly being TRBD1 (6 bases). The CDR3 consists of 15 residues. CDR1 is SGHTS and CDR2 is YDEGEE in the germline V gene. V dropped 2 bases and J dropped 6 bases, with 17 bases sitting between them. Full variable domain (remainder filled in from reference TRBV5-8 and TRBJ1-2): EAGVTQSPTHLIKTRGQQATLRCSPISGHTSVYWYQQALGLGLQFLLWYDEGEERNRGNFPPRFSGRQFPNYSSELNVNALELEDSALYLCASSFRGGASHGYTFGSGTRLTVV.